These 26 T cell receptor beta chains share one sample of origin, sequenced in a study of regulatory T cells in long-lasting Graves disease. Time point indicated: newly diagnosed GD, antithyroid drugs for less than 3 months. The TCR library was prepared using RNA isolated from PBMCs. Through Arm-PCR of CDR3 regions and iRepertoire HTBI primers, TCR beta libraries were built. From the multiplex PCR reads, TCRdb called clonotypes with MiXCR, one entry per CDR3 protein. The data contain fewer than 400,000 distinct CDR3 sequences, under 20% of them singletons. Sequenced here: peripheral blood mononuclear cells (PBMCs), sampled at new diagnosis, from a patient treated with antithyroid drugs. Source of these receptors: a female donor with Graves disease.

This clonotype was detected ten times or more. The chain combines TRBV29-1 with TRBJ2-5; the D gene could be TRBD1 or TRBD2 (5 bases each). CDR1 and CDR2 (germline): SQVTM, ANQGSEA. V was trimmed by 4 bases and J by 1 base, leaving 16 bases between them. The length of the CDR3 is 15 residues. The CDR3 DNA is TGCAGCGTTGTCGGGACCCAAGCCTCCCAAGAGACCCAGTACTTC. It yields the protein CSVVGTQASQETQYF.

This clonotype came up a few times. This chain uses TRBV6-2 or TRBV6-3 with TRBJ2-1; 12 bases line up with TRBD1. CDR1 and CDR2 from the germline V gene are MNHEY and SVGEGT. J was trimmed by 7 bases and V by 6 bases; bases with no gene match: 7. This CDR3 spans 15 amino acids. CDR3 nucleotide sequence: TGTGCCAGCAGACCGGGACAGGGGGCGTATAATGAGCAGTTCTTC. Residues: CASRPGQGAYNEQFF.

This clonotype was recorded many times. The chain has TRBV12-3 or TRBV12-4 and TRBJ2-6; TRBD1 matches at 7 bases. The CDR3 runs 17 residues. The J segment lost 0 bases and the V segment lost 3 bases, leaving 5 bases of the junction unmatched. The CDR3, as DNA: TGTGCCAGCAGTTTTTACAGGGGAGACTCTGGGGCCAACGTCCTGACTTTC. It is translated as CASSFYRGDSGANVLTF.

In its sample, this clonotype was seen many times. V is TRBV2 and J is TRBJ2-5; D remains unclear. V was trimmed by 6 bases and J by 1 base, leaving 6 bases between them. There are 12 residues in the CDR3. Germline V lookup: CDR1 SNHLY, CDR2 FYNNEI. CDR3 protein: CASRRVQETQYF. In DNA form, the CDR3 reads TGTGCCAGCAGGAGAGTCCAAGAGACCCAGTACTTC.

The table lists this clonotype with many counts. This chain links TRBV19 with TRBJ2-7, with D tentatively TRBD2 (5 bases). Germline loops: CDR1 LNHDA, CDR2 SQIVND (reference sequence). V dropped 3 bases and J dropped 7 bases, with 13 bases sitting between them. The CDR3 loop spans 13 amino acids. The CDR3 nucleotides read TGTGCCAGTAGTATCCCGGGGTTGGTGGAGCAGTACTTC. Amino acids: CASSIPGLVEQYF.

This clonotype came up many times. The chain has TRBV28 and TRBJ2-1; D gene ambiguous. V lost 5 bases and J 6 bases, leaving 8 bases between the germline ends. The CDR3 has 12 amino acids. The germline gives CDR1 MDHEN, CDR2 SYDVKM. The CDR3 region is CASSTRVNEQFF. The CDR3 bases are TGTGCCAGCAGTACAAGGGTCAATGAGCAGTTCTTC.

The table lists this clonotype with many counts. V usage is TRBV2 and J usage is TRBJ2-5, with 10 bases identical to TRBD1. The germline gives CDR1 SNHLY, CDR2 FYNNEI. This CDR3 has 13 amino acids. J was trimmed by 5 bases and V by 6 bases; bases with no gene match: 3. CDR3 sequence reads: CASSRDRGETQYF. CDR3 DNA sequence: TGTGCCAGCAGCCGGGACAGGGGCGAGACCCAGTACTTC.

V is TRBV4-2 and J is TRBJ2-1; 7 positions agree with TRBD2. Germline values: CDR1 LGHNA, CDR2 YNFKEQ. Germline trimming cut 3 bases from V and 9 bases from J; bases unmatched to any gene: 14. There are 16 residues in the CDR3. In nucleotides, the CDR3 is TGTGCCAGCAGCCAGGATCTCGCGGGGAGGGGAAGTGAGCAGTTCTTC. Residues: CASSQDLAGRGSEQFF.

This clonotype was picked up many times. The rearrangement links TRBV28 to TRBJ1-2; D might be TRBD1 (6 bases). CDR1 is MDHEN, CDR2 SYDVKM, per germline. CDR3 size: 13 residues. Trimming stripped 6 bases from V and 5 bases from J, with 13 bases between. CDR3: CASSPGHPYGYTF. The CDR3 region has the DNA TGTGCCAGCAGCCCGGGACATCCATATGGCTACACCTTC.

This clonotype was observed at least ten times. V and J are TRBV9 and TRBJ2-2; TRBD2 matches 11 bases. The CDR3 covers 14 residues. Trimming took 4 bases from V and 8 from J; bases not matched to a gene: 4. From germline, CDR1 is SGDLS and CDR2 YYNGEE. CDR3: CASSTSGSPGELFF. CDR3 coding DNA: TGTGCCAGCAGCACTAGCGGGAGCCCTGGGGAGCTGTTTTTT. The whole variable domain, remainder taken from reference TRBV9 and TRBJ2-2, is DSGVTQTPKHLITATGQRVTLRCSPRSGDLSVYWYQQSLDQGLQFLIQYYNGEERAKGNILERFSAQQFPDLHSELNLSSLELGDSALYFCASSTSGSPGELFFGEGSRLTVL.

In this sample, this clonotype turned up many times. This CDR3 is CASSDEDTQYF. The CDR3 region has the DNA TGTGCCAGCAGTGACGAGGATACGCAGTATTTT. This rearrangement joins TRBV2 to TRBJ2-3; D uncertain. The V and J ends lost 3 bases and 6 bases respectively, with 4 bases between them. This CDR3 spans 11 amino acids. CDR1 SNHLY and CDR2 FYNNEI come from the germline V gene.

This clonotype has ten or more counts. CDR3 amino acids: CASSEEDTQYF. The CDR3 DNA sequence: TGTGCCAGCAGTGAAGAAGATACGCAGTATTTT. V usage is TRBV2 and J usage is TRBJ2-3; D is uncertain. Germline loops: CDR1 SNHLY, CDR2 FYNNEI. CDR3 length equals 11 residues. Trimming cost V 1 base and J 5 bases, with 1 base left between them.

In its sample, this clonotype was seen many times. The chain's CDR3 is CASSGSVEQFF. In DNA, the CDR3 is TGTGCCAGCAGCGGCAGTGTTGAGCAGTTCTTC. V and J are TRBV7-9 and TRBJ2-1; D unclear. This CDR3 has 11 residues. Trimming took 5 bases from V and 9 from J, leaving 8 bases between them. Germline CDR1 SEHNR, CDR2 FQNEAQ (reference sequence).

This clonotype was detected many times. The CDR3, as DNA: TGTGCCAGCAGCTTAGAGATCGGGGGGCATAGCGGGAGTACGGATACGCAGTATTTT. Its translation is CASSLEIGGHSGSTDTQYF. This chain links TRBV7-2 with TRBJ2-3; 9 positions agree with TRBD2. Germline CDR1 is SGHTA and CDR2 is FQGNSA. V was pared by 1 base and J by 6 bases, with 17 bases of the junction left unmatched. There are 19 residues in the CDR3. The entire variable domain, with the rest obtained from reference TRBV7-2 and TRBJ2-3, is as follows: GAGVSQSPSNKVTEKGKDVELRCDPISGHTALYWYRQSLGQGLEFLIYFQGNSAPDKSGLPSDRFSAERTGGSVSTLTIQRTQQEDSAVYLCASSLEIGGHSGSTDTQYFGPGTRLTVL.

The chain combines TRBV4-2 with TRBJ2-3; 14 positions match TRBD2. The CDR3 covers 18 residues. Unmatched junction bases numbered 9, after V lost 4 bases and J lost 3 bases. Germline CDR1 reads LGHNA; CDR2 reads YNFKEQ. The CDR3 nucleotides read TGTGCCAGCAGCCCCAGTAGTGGGACTAGCGGGAGTACAGATACGCAGTATTTT. The encoded protein is CASSPSSGTSGSTDTQYF.

This clonotype has more than one count but fewer than ten. This chain links TRBV7-2 with TRBJ1-1; TRBD1 is a possible D gene (5 bases). V dropped 8 bases and J dropped 4 bases, with 20 bases sitting between them. The CDR3 sequence is 15 residues long. Per the germline V gene, CDR1 is SGHTA and CDR2 is FQGNSA. CDR3 residues: CASSSPFGGITEAFF. The CDR3 DNA follows: TGTGCCAGCTCATCCCCTTTCGGGGGTATCACTGAAGCTTTCTTT.

The CDR3 DNA sequence: TGTGCCAGCAGCGTTCGGGACGGCGCCTACAATGAGCAGTTCTTC. Translation: CASSVRDGAYNEQFF. The rearrangement uses TRBV9 and TRBJ2-1; possibly TRBD1 or TRBD2 for D (5 bases each). The V gene's germline CDR1 is SGDLS and CDR2 YYNGEE. This CDR3 region has 15 residues. V lost 2 bases, J lost 2 bases, and 11 bases lay in between.

This clonotype has a count of ten or more. The chain uses TRBV5-1 and TRBJ2-7; D assignment may be TRBD1 or TRBD2 (6 bases each). The germline CDR1 and CDR2 sequences are SGHRS and YFSETQ. This CDR3 comprises 14 residues. With 2 bases removed from V and 2 bases from J, the gap between germline ends came to 11 bases. The CDR3 sequence is CASSFGGSPYEQYF. The CDR3 DNA sequence: TGCGCCAGCAGCTTCGGGGGCTCACCCTACGAGCAGTACTTC.

V is TRBV5-1 and J is TRBJ2-7, with 8 nucleotides matching TRBD1. Germline CDR1 and CDR2: SGHRS and YFSETQ. The CDR3 contains 15 residues. J gave up 7 bases and V 4 bases, and 13 bases lay outside the gene matches. The CDR3 protein is CASSGGTGRSWEQYF. As DNA, the CDR3 is TGCGCCAGCAGCGGAGGGACAGGCCGGTCGTGGGAGCAGTACTTC.

This clonotype was counted many times. This chain links TRBV12-3 or TRBV12-4 with TRBJ2-7; weak D call: TRBD2 (6 bases). The V gene lost 7 bases and the J gene lost 6 bases, with 16 bases spanning the gap. The CDR3 runs to 13 residues. The CDR3: CASIYGEVGEQYF. DNA of the CDR3: TGTGCCAGCATATACGGGGAGGTTGGCGAGCAGTACTTC.

This clonotype was seen repeatedly, ten times or more. The rearrangement joins TRBV3-1 to TRBJ1-5, with 7 bases that match TRBD1. The CDR3 has 15 residues. V shed 5 bases, J shed 7 bases, and the junction held 11 bases outside the gene matches. Per the germline V gene, CDR1 is LGHDT and CDR2 is YNNKEL (reference sequence). The CDR3 nucleotides read TGTGCCAGCAGCAAGGACAGGACTCAAGGGCAGCCCCAGCATTTT. Translation: CASSKDRTQGQPQHF.

The chain has TRBV28 and TRBJ2-7, with 10 nucleotides matching TRBD1. CDR1 is MDHEN, CDR2 SYDVKM, per germline. CDR3 length: 13 amino acids. J gave up 5 bases and V 7 bases, and 5 bases lay outside the gene matches. This CDR3 is CASIRDRGHEQYF. The CDR3 DNA sequence: TGTGCCAGCATCCGGGACAGGGGACACGAGCAGTACTTC.

This clonotype was observed many times. This chain connects TRBV19 to TRBJ1-1, with 7 bases lining up with TRBD1. Germline trimming cut 6 bases from V and 9 bases from J; bases unmatched to any gene: 13. CDR3 length: 14 residues. CDR1 and CDR2 from the germline V gene are LNHDA and SQIVND (reference sequence). CDR3 nucleotide sequence: TGTGCCAGTAGCCCCCCCTCAGGGGGTCGCCAAGCTTTCTTT. Its protein product is CASSPPSGGRQAFF.

This chain joins TRBV28 and TRBJ1-6; TRBD1 is a possible D gene (5 bases). CDR1 is MDHEN and CDR2 is SYDVKM in the germline V gene. This CDR3 region has 14 residues. The V end was cut by 7 bases, the J end by 8 bases, with 15 bases between. In DNA, the CDR3 is TGTGCCAGCAAGATCCCGGGACTTGATTCACCCCTCCACTTT. Its protein product is CASKIPGLDSPLHF.

This clonotype occurred many times. V usage is TRBV29-1 and J usage is TRBJ2-7; TRBD1 agrees at 11 bases. Trimming took 4 bases from V and 4 from J; bases not matched to a gene: 3. CDR3 length: 13 amino acids. The germline gives CDR1 SQVTM, CDR2 ANQGSEA. CDR3 sequence: CSVGGTGGYEQYF. For the CDR3, the DNA is TGCAGCGTTGGCGGGACAGGGGGGTACGAGCAGTACTTC.

The chain joins TRBV5-4 to TRBJ2-1; TRBD1 is a possible D gene (5 bases). Germline assignment: CDR1 SGHNT and CDR2 YYREEE (reference sequence). V gave up 4 bases and J gave up 5 bases, with 10 bases separating them. The CDR3 has 13 residues. CDR3 bases: TGTGCCAGCAGCACCGACAGTCACAATGAGCAGTTCTTC. Protein product: CASSTDSHNEQFF.